This is a list of T cell receptor beta chains from one sample in a study of early stage breast cancer tumors. Profiling relied on immunoSEQ multiplex PCR, and the TCRdb table lists in-frame clones only, not all of them. The repertoire holds about 15,000 clones, approximately 84% seen once, with 4.9% in the top ten. Sequenced: normal breast tissue next to the tumor. Receptors were obtained from a person aged 25 to 39 with breast cancer. Each CDR3 is given with its conserved first and last residue. D genes are given only for firm matches. Part of the rows lack a size; the others show once, few, many or a class for expanded clones.

clone_size j_call v_call d_call cdr3_nt cdr3_aa
- TRBJ2-5 TRBV5-1 - TGCGCCAGCAGCTTGTTGGGGGAGGATCACCAAGAGACCCAGTACTTC CASSLLGEDHQETQYF
- TRBJ1-2 TRBV11-3 - TGTGCCAGCAGCTTAGACCCCCAAGGGGTGGCCACCTTC CASSLDPQGVATF
- TRBJ2-7 TRBV5-8 TRBD2 TGTGCCAGCAGCTTGTCAGCGGGATTATACGAGCAGTACTTC CASSLSAGLYEQYF
- TRBJ1-1 TRBV6-1 - TGTGCCAGCAGCGCGACTATAATGAACACTGAAGCTTTCTTT CASSATIMNTEAFF
few TRBJ2-7 TRBV7-2 TRBD2 TGTGCCAGCAGCTTCCCTAGCGGGGACTACGAGCAGTACTTC CASSFPSGDYEQYF
few TRBJ1-2 TRBV11-2 - TGTGCCAGCAGCTCCGGAGGTATTGGCTACACCTTC CASSSGGIGYTF
once TRBJ1-4 TRBV11-2 - TGTGCCAGCAGCGCCAATTCAGGGGTCGCAACTAATGAAAAACTGTTTTTT CASSANSGVATNEKLFF
- TRBJ2-1 TRBV6-5 TRBD2 TGTGCCAGCAGTTCTAAAGCGGGAGCGGGCAATGAGCAGTTCTTC CASSSKAGAGNEQFF
few TRBJ2-2 TRBV10-1 - TGCGCCAGCAGTGAGTCGGGTAGCGAGCTTTACACCGGGGAGCTGTTTTTT CASSESGSELYTGELFF
once TRBJ1-1 TRBV7-9 - TGTGCCAGCAGCTCCCACGGGGCCACTGAAGCTTTCTTT CASSSHGATEAFF
- TRBJ2-2 TRBV10-1 TRBD2 TGCGCCAGCAGTCGCGGGTCCGCGGGAGTAGGTACCGGGGAGCTGTTTTTT CASSRGSAGVGTGELFF
- TRBJ2-2 TRBV27 TRBD2 TGTGCCAGCAGTTATATTAGCGGGCAGAACACCGGGGAGCTGTTTTTT CASSYISGQNTGELFF
- TRBJ1-2 TRBV6-5 - TGTGCCATACGGAAGGCAGGGTATAGAGGCTACACCTTC CAIRKAGYRGYTF
- TRBJ1-1 TRBV6-1 - TGTGCCAGCAGCCATGGCCGGGGAAAGAACACTGAAGCTTTCTTT CASSHGRGKNTEAFF
- TRBJ2-2 TRBV11-2 - TGTGCCAGCAGCTTAGATCTCCAGGTCGGGGAGCTGTTTTTT CASSLDLQVGELFF
few TRBJ2-3 TRBV27 TRBD1 TGTGCCAGCAGTAAAGGGGGCGGTGATACGCAGTATTTT CASSKGGGDTQYF
- TRBJ1-1 TRBV28 - TGTGCCAGCAGCCCGCCCGAAGCTAGGGGAGCTTTCTTT CASSPPEARGAFF
- TRBJ2-1 TRBV5-6 - TGTGCCAGCAGCTTCGGACTGGGGGGTGAGCAGTTCTTC CASSFGLGGEQFF
- TRBJ2-7 TRBV4-2 TRBD2 TGTGCCAGCAGCCAAGATCGGTCGGCTAGCGGGACGACCTACGAGCAGTACTTC CASSQDRSASGTTYEQYF
- TRBJ2-2 TRBV19 - TGTGCCAGTAGTTACGGACACCCCGGGGAGCTGTTTTTT CASSYGHPGELFF
once TRBJ2-5 TRBV15 - TGTGCCACCTCGGAGGGCCGAGAGACCCAGTACTTC CATSEGRETQYF
- TRBJ2-3 TRBV4-3 - TGCGCCAGCAGCCCCGAAGGACTCGCCACAGATACGCAGTATTTT CASSPEGLATDTQYF
- TRBJ2-1 TRBV9 TRBD2 TGTGCCAGCAGCTTACCGGGACTAGGATCCTACAATGAGCAGTTCTTC CASSLPGLGSYNEQFF
- TRBJ2-7 TRBV27 TRBD2 TGTGCCAGCAGTCCCGGACTAGCGGGGGAGCAGTACTTC CASSPGLAGEQYF
- TRBJ1-1 TRBV6-6 - TGTGCCAGCAGGTACGACCCGGGACCTATGTCTTTCTTT CASRYDPGPMSFF
- TRBJ2-1 TRBV4-3 TRBD2 TGCGCCAGCAGCCAAGATGGCGGGAGGTACAATGAGCAGTTCTTC CASSQDGGRYNEQFF
- TRBJ2-7 TRBV7-2 - TGTGCCAGCAGCCCCAGCGACACATTTTCGGGGGAGCAGTACTTC CASSPSDTFSGEQYF
- TRBJ1-5 TRBV5-8 - TGTGCCAGCAGCTTGGGTTCGCGGTTTCAGCCCCAGCATTTT CASSLGSRFQPQHF
- TRBJ2-3 TRBV11-3 - TGTGCCAGCAGCCCAGGACAGAGCAAAGATACGCAGTATTTT CASSPGQSKDTQYF
- TRBJ2-3 TRBV5-6 - TGTGCCAGCAGCTTGGAAAGGTCCGGGAGAGATACGCAGTATTTT CASSLERSGRDTQYF
- TRBJ2-1 TRBV5-1 - TGCGCCAGCAGCTTGACTAGTGGGCCCTACAATGAGCAGTTCTTC CASSLTSGPYNEQFF
- TRBJ2-1 TRBV9 TRBD2 TGTGCCAGCAGCGTTTCAAGCGGGGGAAAAGTAGGTGAGCAGTTCTTC CASSVSSGGKVGEQFF
once TRBJ2-2 TRBV7-2 - TGTGCCAGCAGCCCACTGAGGGGGAACACCGGGGAGCTGTTTTTT CASSPLRGNTGELFF
- TRBJ2-1 TRBV6-4 - TGTGCCAGCAGTGACTCGGGGTGGAATGAGCAGTTCTTC CASSDSGWNEQFF
- TRBJ2-1 TRBV6-1 - TGTGCCAGCGCGCGAGGGGCCTCGGGGTACAATGAGCAGTTCTTC CASARGASGYNEQFF
- TRBJ1-3 TRBV10-3 - TGTGCCTCCATGCAGGGCCCTGGAAACACCATATATTTT CASMQGPGNTIYF
- TRBJ2-7 TRBV30 - TGTGCCTGGAGTGTAGGGGGGAGCTCCTACGAGCAGTACTTC CAWSVGGSSYEQYF
- TRBJ1-6 TRBV10-3 - TGTGCCATTCAGGGGTCCCCCTGGGATTCACCCCTCCACTTT CAIQGSPWDSPLHF
- TRBJ2-3 TRBV7-9 TRBD2 TGTGCCAGCACCCCGCCTGGGCGGGGAGGGGCAGATACGCAGTATTTT CASTPPGRGGADTQYF
- TRBJ1-1 TRBV2 - TGTGCCAGCTGGAAAGGTAGAATTCTGGAACAGGTCGAAGCTTTCTTT CASWKGRILEQVEAFF
- TRBJ1-5 TRBV30 - TGTGCCTGGAGTTGGGGGAGGGGTCCCTTCGCACCCCAGCATTTT CAWSWGRGPFAPQHF
- TRBJ2-1 TRBV30 TRBD2 TGTGCCTGGGACTCTAGCGGGCTAAATTACAATGAGCAGTTCTTC CAWDSSGLNYNEQFF
- TRBJ1-1 TRBV5-6 - TGTGCCAGCAGCTTCCCGGGGATGAACACTGAAGCTTTCTTT CASSFPGMNTEAFF